This T cell receptor (beta chain) derives from a study of Ad26.COV2.S vaccination and SARS-CoV-2 variants. Specified treatment: around 19 received Ad26.COV2.S at low or high dose, single or two shots; several received placebo; per-sample allocation not given. Sample collection was performed on day 63 after the first vaccine or placebo injection. Only one count was recorded for this clone. The CDR3 totals 16 residues. The germline gives CDR1 MGHDK, CDR2 SYGVNS. V lost 1 base, J lost 7 bases, and 20 bases lay in between. The repertoire was sequenced with immunoSEQ multiplex PCR; TCRdb's copy has only in-frame clones and lacks some. The table records some 250,000 clones, around 87% of them present only once.

This receptor was obtained from a person aged 18-65 years who received the Ad26.COV2.S COVID-19 vaccine or a placebo. The specimen comprised peripheral blood, sampled in a trial of Ad26.COV2.S vaccine versus placebo. The rearrangement links TRBV25-1 to TRBJ2-7, with D possibly matching TRBD2 (6 bases). CDR3 nucleotide sequence: TGTGCCAGCAGTGAATCCATCCCGGGGGTTGGCGGAGAGCAGTACTTC. Translated: CASSESIPGVGGEQYF.